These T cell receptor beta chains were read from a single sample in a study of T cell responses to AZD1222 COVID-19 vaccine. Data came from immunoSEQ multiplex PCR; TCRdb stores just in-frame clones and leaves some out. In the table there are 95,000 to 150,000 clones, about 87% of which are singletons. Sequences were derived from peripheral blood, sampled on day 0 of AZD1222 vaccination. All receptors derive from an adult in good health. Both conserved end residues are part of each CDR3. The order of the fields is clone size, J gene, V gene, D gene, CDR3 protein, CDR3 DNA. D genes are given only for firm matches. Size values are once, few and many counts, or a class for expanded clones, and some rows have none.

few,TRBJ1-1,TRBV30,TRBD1,CAWSPRGQGQAFF,TGTGCCTGGAGTCCCCGTGGACAGGGACAGGCTTTCTTT
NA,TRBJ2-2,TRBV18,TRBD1,CASSAPGQGLNTGELFF,TGTGCCAGCTCAGCCCCGGGACAGGGTCTGAACACCGGGGAGCTGTTTTTT
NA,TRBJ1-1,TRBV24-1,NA,CATLTGIGTEAFF,TGTGCCACCCTTACAGGGATAGGCACTGAAGCTTTCTTT
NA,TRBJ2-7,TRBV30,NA,CAWTPSWGDEQYF,TGTGCCTGGACCCCCTCTTGGGGCGACGAGCAGTACTTC
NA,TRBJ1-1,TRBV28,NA,CASGIVRGEDTEAFF,TGTGCCAGCGGGATCGTACGGGGTGAGGACACTGAAGCTTTCTTT
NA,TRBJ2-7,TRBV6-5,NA,CASPTRRYEQYF,TGTGCCAGCCCAACCCGGAGATACGAGCAGTACTTC
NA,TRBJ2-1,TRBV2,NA,CASSSGRYNEQFF,TGTGCCAGCAGTAGCGGGCGTTACAATGAGCAGTTCTTC
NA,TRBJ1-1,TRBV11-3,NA,CASSLDLGDTEAFF,TGTGCCAGCAGCTTAGATCTCGGCGACACTGAAGCTTTCTTT
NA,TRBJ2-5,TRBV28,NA,CASSLRAGEETQYF,TGTGCCAGCAGTTTACGGGCAGGGGAAGAGACCCAGTACTTC
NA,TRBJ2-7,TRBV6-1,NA,CASSEGAGANYEQYF,TGTGCCAGCAGTGAAGGGGCAGGGGCTAACTACGAGCAGTACTTC
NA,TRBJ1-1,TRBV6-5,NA,CASSQYRDLNTEAFF,TGTGCCAGCAGTCAATACCGGGACCTGAACACTGAAGCTTTCTTT
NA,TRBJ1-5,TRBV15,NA,CATSSGQFQPQHF,TGTGCCACCAGCAGCGGCCAGTTTCAGCCCCAGCATTTT
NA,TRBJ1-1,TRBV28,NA,CASTPPTGNTEAFF,TGTGCCAGCACCCCGCCGACGGGGAACACTGAAGCTTTCTTT
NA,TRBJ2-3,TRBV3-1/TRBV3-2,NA,CASSQESSGSKLLDTQYF,TGTGCCAGCAGCCAAGAAAGCTCTGGTAGCAAGCTACTAGATACGCAGTATTTT
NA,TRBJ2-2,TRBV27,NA,CASSLSGGELFF,TGTGCCAGCAGTTTATCCGGCGGGGAGCTGTTTTTT
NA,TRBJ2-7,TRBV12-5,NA,CASGEAYEQYF,TGTGCTAGTGGGGAAGCCTACGAGCAGTACTTC
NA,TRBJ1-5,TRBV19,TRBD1,CASNLQGAGGNQPQHF,TGTGCCAGTAATCTCCAGGGGGCAGGGGGCAATCAGCCCCAGCATTTT
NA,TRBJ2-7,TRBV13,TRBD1,CASSRRQGAREQYF,TGTGCCAGCAGCCGCAGACAGGGGGCAAGGGAGCAGTACTTC
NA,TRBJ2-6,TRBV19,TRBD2,CASKDQRGTSGANVLTF,TGTGCCAGTAAGGACCAGCGGGGAACCTCTGGGGCCAACGTCCTGACTTTC
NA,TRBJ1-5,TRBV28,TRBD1,CASSLGNRGSNQPQHF,TGTGCCAGCAGTTTAGGGAACAGGGGAAGCAATCAGCCCCAGCATTTT
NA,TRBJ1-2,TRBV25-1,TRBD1,CASSVGQGGGYTF,TGTGCCAGCAGTGTGGGACAGGGTGGTGGCTACACCTTC
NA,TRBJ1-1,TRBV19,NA,CASSSLIREAEAFF,TGTGCCAGTAGTTCCCTCATCCGAGAGGCTGAAGCTTTCTTT
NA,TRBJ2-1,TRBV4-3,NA,CASSQGNLGNSYNEQFF,TGCGCCAGCAGCCAGGGGAACCTCGGGAACTCCTACAATGAGCAGTTCTTC
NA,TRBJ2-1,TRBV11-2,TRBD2,CASSPRLAGDREQFF,TGTGCCAGCAGCCCTAGACTAGCGGGAGATCGCGAGCAGTTCTTC
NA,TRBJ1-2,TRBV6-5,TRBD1,CASSYGTGAGYTF,TGTGCCAGCAGTTACGGGACAGGGGCCGGCTACACCTTC
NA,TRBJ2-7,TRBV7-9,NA,CASSTQQANSYEQYF,TGTGCCAGCAGCACCCAACAAGCGAACTCCTACGAGCAGTACTTC
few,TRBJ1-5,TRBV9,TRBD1,CASSAQGVNQPQHF,TGTGCCAGCAGCGCACAGGGGGTAAATCAGCCCCAGCATTTT
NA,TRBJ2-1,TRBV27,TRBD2,CASCSLAAGAYNEQFF,TGTGCCAGCTGCAGTTTGGCAGCGGGGGCCTACAATGAGCAGTTCTTC
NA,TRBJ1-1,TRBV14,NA,CASSSPRRRAFF,TGTGCCAGCAGCAGCCCCCGACGCCGAGCTTTCTTT
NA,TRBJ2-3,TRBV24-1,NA,CATSAGGGDTQYF,TGTGCCACCAGTGCCGGCGGGGGCGATACGCAGTATTTT
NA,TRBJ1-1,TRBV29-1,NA,CSVVGVLGTEAFF,TGCAGCGTTGTGGGTGTCCTCGGAACTGAAGCTTTCTTT
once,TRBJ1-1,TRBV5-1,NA,CASSEYPTANTEAFF,TGCGCCAGCAGCGAGTATCCGACAGCGAACACTGAAGCTTTCTTT
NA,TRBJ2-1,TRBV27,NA,CASSLRAGYEQFF,TGTGCCAGCAGTTTAAGGGCAGGGTATGAGCAGTTCTTC
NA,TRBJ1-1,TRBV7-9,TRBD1,CASSWENRGDAFF,TGTGCCAGCAGCTGGGAGAACAGGGGAGACGCTTTCTTT
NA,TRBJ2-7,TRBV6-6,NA,CASSYLWYEQYF,TGTGCCAGCAGTTACCTGTGGTACGAGCAGTACTTC
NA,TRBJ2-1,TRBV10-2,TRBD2,CASNSGLDGNEQFF,TGCGCCAGCAATTCGGGACTAGACGGGAATGAGCAGTTCTTC
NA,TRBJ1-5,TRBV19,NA,CASRDSNQPQHF,TGTGCCTCCAGGGATAGCAATCAGCCCCAGCATTTT
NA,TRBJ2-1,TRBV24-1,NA,CATSGPGLSSYNEQFF,TGTGCCACCAGTGGGCCCGGCCTCAGCTCCTACAATGAGCAGTTCTTC
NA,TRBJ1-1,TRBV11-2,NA,CASSPRTAVNTEAFF,TGTGCCAGCAGCCCCCGGACAGCCGTAAACACTGAAGCTTTCTTT
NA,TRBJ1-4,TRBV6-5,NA,CASSYSGGLEKLFF,TGTGCCAGCAGTTACTCTGGGGGGCTTGAAAAACTGTTTTTT
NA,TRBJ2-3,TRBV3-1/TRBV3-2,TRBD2,CASSQVRTSGTNTQYF,TGTGCCAGCAGCCAAGTTAGAACTAGCGGGACGAATACGCAGTATTTT
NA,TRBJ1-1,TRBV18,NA,CASGEGQQKDEAFF,TGTGCCAGCGGGGAAGGACAGCAGAAAGATGAAGCTTTCTTT
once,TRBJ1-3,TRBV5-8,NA,CASSLRGNTIYF,TGTGCCAGCAGCTTGAGGGGAAACACCATATATTTT
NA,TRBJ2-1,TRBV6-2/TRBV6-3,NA,CASSSASPSSYNEQFF,TGTGCCAGCAGTTCCGCTAGCCCCAGCTCCTACAATGAGCAGTTCTTC
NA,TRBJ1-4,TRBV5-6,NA,CASSRSGSIGEKLFF,TGTGCCAGCAGCAGGTCAGGCTCTATAGGGGAAAAACTGTTTTTT
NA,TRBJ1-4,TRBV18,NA,CASSEVVAEKLFF,TGTGCCAGCTCAGAGGTGGTGGCTGAAAAACTGTTTTTT